Shown below are 25 T cell receptor beta chains from a single sample sequenced in a study of technical replicates of blood from four donors. This table comes from immunoSEQ multiplex PCR, and its TCRdb copy is limited to in-frame clones, with some not included. The data hold 75,000 or so clones, with 90% to 95% observed a single time. Sequencing used T cells isolated from PBMCs. These receptors came from a human donor in good health.

The CDR3 DNA follows: TGCGCCAGCAGCTTGGGACAGGGGAGCGGAGAGACCCAGTACTTC. Encoded protein: CASSLGQGSGETQYF. The chain links TRBV5-1 to TRBJ2-5; 8 nucleotides match TRBD1. Germline V gene sequence: CDR1 SGHRS, CDR2 YFSETQ. The CDR3 is 15 residues long. Trimming took 0 bases from V and 4 from J; bases not matched to a gene: 5.

The gene calls are TRBV25-1 and TRBJ1-4, with a tentative D call TRBD1 (5 bases). Germline V gene lookup returns CDR1 MGHDK and CDR2 SYGVNS. The germline V and J ends were trimmed by 1 base and 8 bases, with 8 bases remaining between them. The CDR3 contains 13 residues. CDR3 sequence: CASSEFGGEKLFF. The CDR3 bases are TGTGCCAGCAGTGAATTCGGGGGAGAAAAACTGTTTTTT.

V is TRBV12-5 and J is TRBJ2-2; D remains ambiguous. CDR3 length equals 16 residues. V lost 0 bases, J lost 1 base, and 9 bases lay in between. Germline values: CDR1 LGHNT, CDR2 FRNRAP. This chain's CDR3 is CASGLVTYLNTGELFF. CDR3 nucleotides: TGTGCTAGTGGTTTGGTCACCTACTTGAACACCGGGGAGCTGTTTTTT. Filled out from reference TRBV12-5 and TRBJ2-2, the complete variable domain reads DARVTQTPRHKVTEMGQEVTMRCQPILGHNTVFWYRQTMMQGLELLAYFRNRAPLDDSGMPKDRFSAEMPDATLATLKIQPSEPRDSAVYFCASGLVTYLNTGELFFGEGSRLTVL.

The rearrangement links TRBV2 to TRBJ2-5; TRBD1 agrees at 9 bases. The germline CDR1 and CDR2 sequences are SNHLY and FYNNEI. The CDR3 is 15 amino acids. J gave up 1 base and V 5 bases, and 5 bases lay outside the gene matches. The DNA of the CDR3 is TGTGCCAGCAGTTCCGGGACAGGGCCCCAAGAGACCCAGTACTTC. It yields the protein CASSSGTGPQETQYF.

The chain joins TRBV10-2 to TRBJ1-1, with TRBD1 matching 9 bases. The J segment lost 5 bases and the V segment lost 7 bases, leaving 11 bases of the junction unmatched. The CDR3 consists of 15 residues. CDR1 and CDR2 (germline): WSHSY, SAAADI. In nucleotides, the CDR3 is TGCGCCAGCATTGGAACAGGGGGCGTAGAAACTGAAGCTTTCTTT. Protein sequence: CASIGTGGVETEAFF.

The chain carries TRBV6-1 and TRBJ2-7; 7 nucleotides line up with TRBD2. The CDR3 spans 15 residues. V gave up 1 base and J gave up 4 bases; unmatched junction bases: 7. Germline CDR1 and CDR2: MNHNS and SASEGT. DNA for the CDR3: TGTGCCAGCAGTGAAGGAGGAAGCGGGATGTACGAGCAGTACTTC. Translated: CASSEGGSGMYEQYF.

V usage is TRBV7-2 and J usage is TRBJ2-2; 9 nucleotides match TRBD1. CDR1 is SGHTA, CDR2 FQGNSA, per germline. V gave up 5 bases and J gave up 6 bases; unmatched junction bases: 7. The CDR3 has 15 residues. CDR3 in amino acids: CASSVQGAKSGELFF. For the CDR3, the DNA is TGTGCCAGCAGCGTACAGGGGGCCAAGTCCGGGGAGCTGTTTTTT.

A few counts support this clone. The chain carries TRBV7-7 and TRBJ1-1; 7 positions agree with TRBD1. Germline CDR1 and CDR2: SSHAT and FNYEAQ (reference sequence). J gave up 0 bases and V 10 bases, and 8 bases lay outside the gene matches. This CDR3 region has 14 residues. DNA of the CDR3: TGTGCCACCAGACAGGGATCCATGAACACTGAAGCTTTCTTT. Translated: CATRQGSMNTEAFF.

The V call is TRBV5-6, the J call TRBJ1-3; the D gene is possibly TRBD1 (5 bases). The CDR3 extends over 14 amino acids. Germline-derived CDR1 and CDR2 are SGHDT and YYEEEE. V lost 3 bases and J 3 bases, leaving 10 bases between the germline ends. Written as DNA, the CDR3 is TGTGCCAGCAGCTCTCAGGGCCTTGGAAACACCATATATTTT. Translation: CASSSQGLGNTIYF.

The chain carries TRBV4-1 and TRBJ1-5; 7 positions agree with TRBD1. Trimming took 1 base from V and 3 from J; bases not matched to a gene: 6. The CDR3 extends over 16 amino acids. Germline loops: CDR1 MGHRA, CDR2 YSYEKL. CDR3 protein: CASSQGAQGVNQPQHF. The CDR3 DNA is TGCGCCAGCAGCCAAGGTGCCCAGGGGGTCAATCAGCCCCAGCATTTT.

The rearrangement joins TRBV6-1 to TRBJ2-5; a possible D gene is TRBD2 (5 bases). The CDR3 has 16 amino acids. V shed 1 base and J shed 4 bases, with 16 bases lying between them. CDR1 is MNHNS, CDR2 SASEGT, per germline. CDR3: CASSEEVWRIGETQYF. The CDR3 DNA reads as TGTGCCAGCAGTGAAGAGGTTTGGAGGATCGGAGAGACCCAGTACTTC.

The chain carries TRBV14 and TRBJ2-1; 8 positions agree with TRBD2. This CDR3 comprises 17 residues. The V gene end was trimmed by 3 bases and the J gene end by 0 bases; junction bases not matched to a gene: 7. Germline V lookup: CDR1 SGHDN, CDR2 FVKESK. CDR3 protein: CASSQSSGMSSYNEQFF. CDR3 in DNA: TGTGCCAGCAGCCAGAGTAGCGGGATGAGCTCCTACAATGAGCAGTTCTTC. Full variable domain (outside the CDR3, taken from reference TRBV14 and TRBJ2-1): EAGVTQFPSHSVIEKGQTVTLRCDPISGHDNLYWYRRVMGKEIKFLLHFVKESKQDESGMPNNRFLAERTGGTYSTLKVQPAELEDSGVYFCASSQSSGMSSYNEQFFGPGTRLTVL.

This chain joins TRBV6-6 and TRBJ1-1; possible D gene TRBD1, 5 bases. This CDR3 is built from 14 residues. Germline V lookup: CDR1 MNHNY, CDR2 SVGAGI (reference sequence). V lost 0 bases and J 11 bases, leaving 16 bases between the germline ends. In nucleotides, the CDR3 is TGTGCCAGCAGTTACTCATACCTAGGGGATTCGGCTTTCTTT. Translating gives CASSYSYLGDSAFF.

The rearrangement joins TRBV4-2 to TRBJ1-2, with D perhaps matching TRBD1 (6 bases). V was shortened by 2 bases and J by 7 bases, with 11 bases between the two germline ends. The CDR3 extends over 13 amino acids. Germline-derived CDR1 and CDR2 are LGHNA and YNFKEQ. CDR3 in amino acids: CASSQTGLGGYTF. The CDR3 DNA reads as TGTGCCAGCAGCCAAACAGGGCTTGGTGGCTACACCTTC.

The CDR3 DNA reads as TGTGCCATCAGTGAATGGGACTCAAATCAGCCCCAGCATTTT. It yields the protein CAISEWDSNQPQHF. V is TRBV10-3 and J is TRBJ1-5, with D perhaps TRBD1 (5 bases). CDR1 ENHRY and CDR2 SYGVKD come from the germline V gene. The CDR3 runs 14 residues. Deletions cut 3 bases from V and 4 bases from J, with 10 bases between.

The V gene is TRBV7-3, the J gene TRBJ2-2, with 9 bases identical to TRBD2. Looked up from germline, CDR1 is SGHTA and CDR2 is FQGTGA. J lost 4 bases, V lost 2 bases, and 5 bases had no gene match. This CDR3 spans 16 amino acids. In DNA form, the CDR3 reads TGTGCCAGCAGCTTATCAGCGGGAGGTTCCACCGGGGAGCTGTTTTTT. It codes for CASSLSAGGSTGELFF.

The chain couples TRBV4-3 to TRBJ2-6; the D gene is possibly TRBD1 (6 bases). Trimming removed 0 bases from V and 0 bases from J, with 6 bases in between. Looked up from germline, CDR1 is LGHNA and CDR2 is YSLEER. This CDR3 is built from 16 residues. The CDR3 DNA reads TGCGCCAGCAGCCAAGACAGGGGCTCTGGGGCCAACGTCCTGACTTTC. Residues: CASSQDRGSGANVLTF.

CDR3 sequence: CASSEATGGVYEQYF. As DNA, the CDR3 is TGTGCCAGCAGTGAAGCGACCGGGGGTGTCTACGAGCAGTACTTC. This chain connects TRBV6-1 to TRBJ2-7, with a tentative D call TRBD2 (6 bases). This CDR3 region has 15 residues. Trimming removed 0 bases from V and 3 bases from J, with 12 bases in between. The germline CDR1 and CDR2 sequences are MNHNS and SASEGT.

This sequence joins TRBV2 and TRBJ2-3; D ambiguous. From germline, CDR1 is SNHLY and CDR2 FYNNEI. Trimming took off 7 bases at V and 2 bases at J, with 10 bases between the two ends. This CDR3 comprises 13 residues. This chain's CDR3 is CASNPRITDTQYF. Here the CDR3 DNA reads TGTGCCAGCAATCCTAGAATCACAGATACGCAGTATTTT.

The CDR3 nucleotides are TGTGCCAGCAGCTCAACCCGGGATACGCAGTATTTT. Translating it yields CASSSTRDTQYF. The chain is built from TRBV7-8 and TRBJ2-3; no definite D call. Trimming left V 4 bases short and J 6 bases short, with 8 bases between. In germline, CDR1 is SGHVS, CDR2 FQNEAQ. The CDR3 runs 12 residues.

CDR3 sequence: CASSLMAGAKNIQYF. The CDR3 nucleotides are TGTGCCAGCAGCTTAATGGCAGGGGCCAAAAACATTCAGTACTTC. The rearrangement joins TRBV7-9 to TRBJ2-4, with a tentative D call TRBD1 (5 bases). CDR1 is SEHNR and CDR2 is FQNEAQ in the germline V gene (reference sequence). The CDR3 has 15 amino acids. Trimming shortened V by 2 bases and J by 1 base, and 9 bases separated the two germline ends.

CDR3 DNA sequence: TGTGCCAGCTGGGGGACAGGGGGATCCTACGAGCAGTACTTC. Translating it yields CASWGTGGSYEQYF. V usage is TRBV5-6 and J usage is TRBJ2-7; TRBD1 agrees at 11 bases. V shed 7 bases, J shed 1 base, and the junction held 4 bases outside the gene matches. This CDR3 comprises 14 residues. CDR1 is SGHDT and CDR2 is YYEEEE in the germline V gene.

The V and J genes are TRBV19 and TRBJ2-3; maybe TRBD2 (6 bases). Per the germline V gene, CDR1 is LNHDA and CDR2 is SQIVND (reference sequence). Trimming left V 6 bases short and J 6 bases short, with 13 bases between. CDR3 length equals 13 residues. This CDR3 is CASRETRRDTQYF. The CDR3 bases are TGTGCCAGTAGAGAGACTAGAAGGGATACGCAGTATTTT.

The chain couples TRBV5-4 to TRBJ1-1; unclear D gene. Germline V lookup: CDR1 SGHNT, CDR2 YYREEE (reference sequence). This CDR3 comprises 16 residues. The ends were cut back, 4 bases at V and 4 bases at J, with 20 bases in the middle. CDR3 loop: CASSGDKRETGTEAFF. CDR3 DNA sequence: TGTGCCAGCAGCGGCGACAAGCGGGAAACGGGCACTGAAGCTTTCTTT.

The chain couples TRBV29-1 to TRBJ2-3, with D hard to call. CDR3 size: 11 residues. Trimming stripped 5 bases from V and 3 bases from J, with 6 bases between. Germline assignment: CDR1 SQVTM and CDR2 ANQGSEA. The CDR3, as DNA: TGCAGCGTTAGCGTAACAGATACGCAGTATTTT. This codes for CSVSVTDTQYF.